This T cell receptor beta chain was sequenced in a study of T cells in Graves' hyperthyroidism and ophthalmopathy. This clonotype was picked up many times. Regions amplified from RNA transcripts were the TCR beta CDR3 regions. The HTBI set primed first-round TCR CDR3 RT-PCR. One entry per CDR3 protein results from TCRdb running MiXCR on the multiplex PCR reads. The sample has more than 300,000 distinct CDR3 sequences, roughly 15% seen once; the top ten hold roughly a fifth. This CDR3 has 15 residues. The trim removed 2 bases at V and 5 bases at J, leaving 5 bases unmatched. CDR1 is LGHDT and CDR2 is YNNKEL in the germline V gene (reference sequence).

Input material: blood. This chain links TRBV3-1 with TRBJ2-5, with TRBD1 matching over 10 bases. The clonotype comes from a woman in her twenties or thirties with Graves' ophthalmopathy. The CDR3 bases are TGTGCCAGCAGCCAACCGACAGGGGGCGTGGAGACCCAGTACTTC. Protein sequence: CASSQPTGGVETQYF.